A single sample gave rise to the 17 T cell receptor beta chains below, sequenced in a study of beta chain features in type 1 diabetes. Notes on the study in general: For Type 1 diabetes patients, all four CD4+ subsets carried TCRB CDR3s that were moderately but significantly shorter.

The sequenced template was cDNA made from the entire isolated RNA. Clones were sequenced by immunoSEQ multiplex PCR, and TCRdb holds only the in-frame ones, with some missing. Among about 160,000 clones listed, about 7.9% were seen once. No antigen is known for these receptors. The sequenced material came from central memory CD4+ T cells from blood. These TCRs come from a man between 18 and 35 years old with type 1 diabetes.

This rearrangement joins TRBV9 to TRBJ2-1; 12 bases fit TRBD2. Germline V gene sequence: CDR1 SGDLS, CDR2 YYNGEE. Trimming removed 0 bases from V and 8 bases from J; junction bases left unmatched: 6. There are 16 residues in the CDR3. CDR3 nucleotide sequence: TGTGCCAGCAGCGTAGTGGCTAGCGGGGGGGCCCATGAGCAGTTCTTC. It codes for CASSVVASGGAHEQFF. Combining the CDR3 with reference TRBV9 and TRBJ2-1 gives the whole variable domain DSGVTQTPKHLITATGQRVTLRCSPRSGDLSVYWYQQSLDQGLQFLIQYYNGEERAKGNILERFSAQQFPDLHSELNLSSLELGDSALYFCASSVVASGGAHEQFFGPGTRLTVL.

This clone has only a few counts. The chain is built from TRBV29-1 and TRBJ1-5; 9 nucleotides agree with TRBD1. Losses at the gene ends were 4 bases for V and 5 bases for J; bases not matched to a gene: 3. The CDR3 contains 13 residues. Germline CDR1 is SQVTM and CDR2 is ANQGSEA. The CDR3 region has the DNA TGCAGCGTTGCTTGGACAGGGGATCAGCCCCAGCATTTT. The encoded protein is CSVAWTGDQPQHF.

This clone was seen a few times. The chain combines TRBV4-2 with TRBJ1-5; 7 nucleotides agree with TRBD1. Germline loops: CDR1 LGHNA, CDR2 YNFKEQ. V was clipped by 4 bases and J by 7 bases; unmatched bases: 13. CDR3 length equals 16 residues. CDR3 sequence (DNA): TGTGCCAGCAGCCTTGTTAACAGGGGCGCGGGACAGCCCCAGCATTTT. This gives the protein CASSLVNRGAGQPQHF.

This clone has more than one count but fewer than ten. The V gene is TRBV5-1, the J gene TRBJ1-2; TRBD1 is a possible D gene (5 bases). This CDR3 is built from 14 residues. In germline, CDR1 is SGHRS, CDR2 YFSETQ. Trimming cost V 4 bases and J 8 bases, with 18 bases left between them. The CDR3 nucleotides are TGCGCCAGCAGCCCGGGGGATCGGATGGGGGGCTACACCTTC. This codes for CASSPGDRMGGYTF.

The chain employs TRBV15 and TRBJ2-5; no definite D call. The better agreement between TRBJ2-7 and the DNA end casts doubt on the J call. Germline V gene data show CDR1 as LNHNV and CDR2 as YYDKDF (reference sequence). This CDR3 region has 13 residues. The CDR3 region has the DNA TGTGCCACCAGCGTCAGACAAACCTACGAGCAGTACTTC. It encodes CATSVRQTYEQYF.

This clone showed up just a few times. The chain links TRBV4-2 to TRBJ2-5; 14 bases fit TRBD2. From germline, CDR1 is LGHNA and CDR2 YNFKEQ. V trimming: 0 bases; J trimming: 7 bases; junction bases outside the gene matches: 4. This CDR3 is 16 amino acids long. CDR3: CASSQETSGRVGTQYF. The CDR3 bases are TGTGCCAGCAGCCAAGAGACTAGCGGGAGGGTGGGGACCCAGTACTTC.

The genes are TRBV10-3 and TRBJ2-7; tentative D call: TRBD2 (7 bases). This CDR3 region has 16 residues. Trimming pared 0 bases from V and 6 bases from J, leaving 18 bases between. The germline V gene has CDR1 ENHRY and CDR2 SYGVKD. The CDR3 DNA is TGTGCCATCAGTGAGTCCGTACGGGCAGGGGAGGGCGAGCAGTACTTC. Residues: CAISESVRAGEGEQYF.

This clone occurred a few times. The chain recombines TRBV2 with TRBJ2-7, with 8 bases identical to TRBD2. V was pared by 10 bases and J by 4 bases, with 6 bases of the junction left unmatched. The CDR3 contains 12 residues. Looked up from germline, CDR1 is SNHLY and CDR2 is FYNNEI. This chain's CDR3 is CATGTSGYEQYF. CDR3 nucleotides: TGTGCCACCGGGACTAGTGGGTACGAGCAGTACTTC. The full variable domain, with the rest looked up from reference TRBV2 and TRBJ2-7, is EPEVTQTPSHQVTQMGQEVILRCVPISNHLYFYWYRQILGQKVEFLVSFYNNEISEKSEIFDDQFSVERPDGSNFTLKIRSTKLEDSAMYFCATGTSGYEQYFGPGTRLTVT.

This sequence joins TRBV18 and TRBJ2-7; D might be TRBD2 (6 bases). The V and J ends lost 4 bases and 3 bases respectively, with 10 bases between them. This CDR3 has 13 residues. The V gene's germline CDR1 is KGHSH and CDR2 LQKENI. CDR3 sequence (DNA): TGTGCCAGCTCACGGGGACTCAACTACGAGCAGTACTTC. Translating gives CASSRGLNYEQYF.

This chain links TRBV27 with TRBJ2-7; a weak D match, TRBD1 (6 bases). CDR3 length equals 16 residues. V shed 3 bases and J shed 3 bases, with 18 bases lying between them. Germline loops: CDR1 MNHEY, CDR2 SMNVEV (reference sequence). This chain's CDR3 is CASSFPRRTEIYEQYF. CDR3 coding DNA: TGTGCCAGCAGTTTTCCCCGCCGGACAGAAATCTACGAGCAGTACTTC.

This clone was seen more than once but under ten times. V usage is TRBV30 and J usage is TRBJ2-7; 9 bases line up with TRBD2. V shed 4 bases, J shed 2 bases, and the junction held 3 bases outside the gene matches. The length of the CDR3 is 13 residues. Germline CDR1 GTSNPN, CDR2 SVGIG (reference sequence). The CDR3 region has the DNA TGTGCCTGGATCCAGCGGGAGGCCTACGAGCAGTACTTC. It yields the protein CAWIQREAYEQYF.

J is TRBJ2-5 and V is TRBV9; TRBD1 is a possible D gene (5 bases). Germline V lookup: CDR1 SGDLS, CDR2 YYNGEE. This CDR3 has 16 amino acids. Trimming cost V 0 bases and J 4 bases, with 16 bases left between them. CDR3 nucleotide sequence: TGTGCCAGCAGCGTAGGGGCGGCGGACCAGGGAGAGACCCAGTACTTC. Translated, it gives CASSVGAADQGETQYF.

This clone turned up a few times. The V gene is TRBV5-4, the J gene TRBJ2-2, with TRBD1 identical over 7 bases. J gave up 3 bases and V 4 bases, and 3 bases lay outside the gene matches. The CDR3 runs to 14 residues. CDR1 is SGHNT, CDR2 YYREEE, per germline (reference sequence). CDR3 in DNA: TGTGCCAGCAGCCCTACAGGGGACACCGGGGAGCTGTTTTTT. It yields the protein CASSPTGDTGELFF.

The chain couples TRBV7-8 to TRBJ1-5, with D unclear. V lost 1 base to trimming and J lost 5 bases, with 6 bases between them. This CDR3 spans 13 amino acids. Germline values: CDR1 SGHVS, CDR2 FQNEAQ. The CDR3 sequence is CASSLGRDQPQHF. As DNA, the CDR3 is TGTGCCAGCAGCTTAGGCCGAGATCAGCCCCAGCATTTT. Combining the CDR3 with reference TRBV7-8 and TRBJ1-5 gives the whole variable domain GAGVSQSPRYKVAKRGQDVALRCDPISGHVSLFWYQQALGQGPEFLTYFQNEAQLDKSGLPSDRFFAERPEGSVSTLKIQRTQQEDSAVYLCASSLGRDQPQHFGDGTRLSIL.

The table lists this clone with a few counts. The CDR3 here is CASSHRQISGNTIYF. DNA for the CDR3: TGTGCCAGCTCACACAGACAGATCTCTGGAAACACCATATATTTT. This chain links TRBV18 with TRBJ1-3; D is perhaps TRBD1 (5 bases). With 4 bases removed from V and 0 bases from J, the gap between germline ends came to 10 bases. Germline CDR1 is KGHSH and CDR2 is LQKENI. The CDR3 covers 15 residues.

This clone was observed a few times. The chain combines TRBV5-6 with TRBJ1-5; possibly TRBD1 for D (5 bases). Germline V gives CDR1 SGHDT, CDR2 YYEEEE. V was shortened by 0 bases and J by 6 bases, with 7 bases between the two germline ends. The CDR3 totals 13 residues. The CDR3 reads CASSLEGSQPQHF. In nucleotides, the CDR3 is TGTGCCAGCAGCTTGGAGGGGTCTCAGCCCCAGCATTTT.

This clone was detected only a few times. The chain combines TRBV7-2 with TRBJ2-5; the D gene is possibly TRBD2 (6 bases). Looked up from germline, CDR1 is SGHTA and CDR2 is FQGNSA. This CDR3 has 14 residues. V lost 5 bases, J lost 5 bases, and 15 bases lay in between. The CDR3 DNA follows: TGTGCCAGCAGCCGCAGGGCGGGATGGGAGACCCAGTACTTC. This encodes CASSRRAGWETQYF.